This T cell receptor beta chain appears in the sequencing data of a study of somatic mutations in cytotoxic T cells in rheumatoid arthritis (dated by TCRdb to the late 2010s). A note on the overall study: Right after diagnosis and prior to the start of any treatment, approximately 30 ml EDTA of peripheral blood was drawn from patients. Some V beta antibody-stained T-cell populations were flow-sorted on a FACSAria II or Sony SH800 at nearly 100% purity, and sorted V beta1+ cells also underwent TCRB sequencing. The study asked whether expanded CD8+ T-cell clones in newly diagnosed, untreated rheumatoid arthritis carry somatic mutations, and used TCRB deep sequencing to characterize clonality. A total of 65 or so rheumatoid arthritis patients and 15 to 25 healthy controls underwent TCRB deep sequencing. The median ages of the patient and control groups were essentially identical.

Points the paper makes about the study in general: The expanded CD8+ clones had unknown antigen targets, and not appearing in virus-specific databases did not rule out that they were virus-specific. CD8+ T-cell clonality in rheumatoid arthritis patients was not significantly different from that in age-matched healthy controls. Several identical CD8+ TCRB sequences were found in both blood and synovial fluid, and in about an eighth of the roughly 60 patients the largest CD8+ clone exceeded 20% of CD8+ cells. Healthy controls showed no age-related increase in CD8+ clonality, whereas patients did (Spearman r ≈ 0.49). No adjustment for multiple comparisons was made for the slight TRBV07 underrepresentation in patients.

CDR1 and CDR2 (SGDLS, YYNGEE) derive from the germline V gene. The germline ends are 9 bases apart after V is trimmed by 0 bases and J by 0 bases. Reading from cysteine to phenylalanine, the CDR3 counts 15 amino acids. Only the CDR3 DNA stays, 45 bases, in frame from base 1. About this clone: Its antigen is currently not known. No per-base quality is available; no much larger clone lies one base away.

CD4+ and CD8+ cells were isolated by positive magnetic bead selection on an AutoMACS, and purity was checked by flow cytometry. After a first flow cytometry screen using a TCR V beta antibody panel, clonal expansions were characterized through TCRB deep sequencing of sorted CD8+ fractions. Isolation of peripheral blood mononuclear cells was done through Ficoll-Paque PLUS density gradient separation. DNA from CD4-enriched, CD8-enriched or PBMC samples was extracted using Nucleospin Tissue or Tissue XS kits and then quantified on a Qubit 2.0 fluorometer. The immunoSEQ assay was applied to genomic DNA for TCRB CDR3 sequencing. In the original analysis: When patient CD8+ clones exceeding 1% were checked against published virus-specific TCRB sequences, only a few matched. The analyses included only productive TCRB rearrangements. Defining a clone by its unique TCRB CDR3 sequence, the study calculated clonality as a productive clonality index derived from Shannon entropy. The template counts of each clone relative to the total templates per sample were used to calculate repertoire overlap between two samples. V-gene usage from TCRB sequencing and V-gene usage measured by flow cytometry were correlated (Spearman r of around 0.6). The source is immuneACCESS, and TCRdb retained only in-frame sequences with V and J called. Part of the clones is not carried over; for the studies checked, unresolved V genes explain less than half of this, and the remainder is unexplained. The D gene and trimming were derived from the DNA, and the V and J assignments and clone size from that table. Recorded for this sample are 15,000 to 20,000 clones; roughly 80% of them occurred a single time. The biggest ten clones account for nearly 9% of the sample.

The rearrangement combines TRBV9 with TRBJ1-2; the D gene remains uncertain. The TCR sequence derives from an adult with rheumatoid arthritis. Specimen: CD8+ T cells sorted from blood. The bases read TGTGCCAGCAGCGTAGCTACCGGGGCTAACTATGGCTACACCTTC. This yields the protein CASSVATGANYGYTF. Supplemented by the reference TRBV9 and TRBJ1-2 proteins around the CDR3, the complete variable domain is DSGVTQTPKHLITATGQRVTLRCSPRSGDLSVYWYQQSLDQGLQFLIQYYNGEERAKGNILERFSAQQFPDLHSELNLSSLELGDSALYFCASSVATGANYGYTFGSGTRLTVV.